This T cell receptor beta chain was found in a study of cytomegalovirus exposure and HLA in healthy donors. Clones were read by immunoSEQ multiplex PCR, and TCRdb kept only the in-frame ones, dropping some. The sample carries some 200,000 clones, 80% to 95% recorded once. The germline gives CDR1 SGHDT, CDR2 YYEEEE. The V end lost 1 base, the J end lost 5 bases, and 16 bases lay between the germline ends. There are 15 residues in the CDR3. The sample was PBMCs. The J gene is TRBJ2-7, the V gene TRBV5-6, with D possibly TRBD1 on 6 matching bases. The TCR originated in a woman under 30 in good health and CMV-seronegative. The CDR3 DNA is TGTGCCAGCAGCTTGACCGTTCTTGGGGGCCACGAGCAGTACTTC. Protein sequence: CASSLTVLGGHEQYF.